A selection of T cell receptor beta chains follows, all from one sample in a study of Ad26.COV2.S vaccination and SARS-CoV-2 variants. Profiled with immunoSEQ multiplex PCR; TCRdb holds only in-frame clones, not every one. The table includes over 85,000 clones, 60% to 85% detected once. The sample here was peripheral blood, taken after recovery from COVID-19. The source of these receptors is a human donor who had recovered from COVID-19. Both conserved end residues are part of each CDR3. Each record gives: D gene, J gene, clone size, V gene, CDR3 protein, CDR3 DNA. The D gene is left open where the match is weak. Part of the rows lack a size; the others show once, few, many or a class for expanded clones.

d_call: -; j_call: TRBJ1-5; clone_size: -; v_call: TRBV19; cdr3_aa: CASRRLIPIRGGFQPQHF; cdr3_nt: TGTGCCAGTAGGAGACTAATACCGATTCGGGGAGGGTTTCAGCCCCAGCATTTT
d_call: TRBD1; j_call: TRBJ1-6; clone_size: -; v_call: TRBV10-3; cdr3_aa: CAITDRGNSPLHF; cdr3_nt: TGTGCCATCACAGACAGGGGGAATTCACCCCTCCACTTT
d_call: -; j_call: TRBJ2-3; clone_size: -; v_call: TRBV5-6; cdr3_aa: CASSFTDTQYF; cdr3_nt: TGTGCCAGCAGCTTCACAGATACGCAGTATTTT
d_call: TRBD2; j_call: TRBJ2-7; clone_size: -; v_call: TRBV7-2; cdr3_aa: CASSLGTSGDRYEQYF; cdr3_nt: TGTGCCAGCAGCTTAGGGACTAGCGGGGATCGATACGAGCAGTACTTC
d_call: -; j_call: TRBJ2-3; clone_size: -; v_call: TRBV28; cdr3_aa: CASSLARSTDTQYF; cdr3_nt: TGTGCCAGCAGTTTAGCGAGGAGCACAGATACGCAGTATTTT
d_call: -; j_call: TRBJ1-2; clone_size: -; v_call: TRBV2; cdr3_aa: CASSEVSEIYGYTF; cdr3_nt: TGTGCCAGCAGTGAAGTGTCGGAAATCTATGGCTACACCTTC
d_call: -; j_call: TRBJ2-5; clone_size: -; v_call: TRBV3-1/TRBV3-2; cdr3_aa: CASSQGTVQETQYF; cdr3_nt: TGTGCCAGCAGCCAAGGGACTGTCCAAGAGACCCAGTACTTC
d_call: -; j_call: TRBJ2-5; clone_size: once; v_call: TRBV28; cdr3_aa: CASSPAGEGYETQYF; cdr3_nt: TGTGCCAGCAGCCCCGCAGGGGAAGGGTATGAGACCCAGTACTTC
d_call: -; j_call: TRBJ1-5; clone_size: -; v_call: TRBV6-1; cdr3_aa: CASSEDGVRNQPQHF; cdr3_nt: TGTGCCAGCAGTGAAGATGGGGTTCGCAATCAGCCCCAGCATTTT
d_call: -; j_call: TRBJ1-1; clone_size: -; v_call: TRBV5-1; cdr3_aa: CASSFGDITEAFF; cdr3_nt: TGCGCCAGCAGCTTTGGAGATATCACTGAAGCTTTCTTT
d_call: -; j_call: TRBJ1-3; clone_size: -; v_call: TRBV12-3/TRBV12-4; cdr3_aa: CASSQGLSTIYF; cdr3_nt: TGTGCCAGCAGCCAGGGACTTTCCACCATATATTTT
d_call: TRBD2; j_call: TRBJ2-4; clone_size: -; v_call: TRBV11-2; cdr3_aa: CASSLGRGRDLAKNIQYF; cdr3_nt: TGTGCCAGCAGCTTAGGGCGGGGGAGAGACCTAGCCAAAAACATTCAGTACTTC
d_call: -; j_call: TRBJ1-5; clone_size: few; v_call: TRBV10-1; cdr3_aa: CARNQPQHF; cdr3_nt: TGCGCCAGAAATCAGCCCCAGCATTTT
d_call: TRBD1; j_call: TRBJ1-4; clone_size: once; v_call: TRBV5-6; cdr3_aa: CASSKEGTGGKKLFF; cdr3_nt: TGTGCCAGCAGCAAGGAAGGGACAGGGGGGAAAAAACTGTTTTTT
d_call: -; j_call: TRBJ1-2; clone_size: -; v_call: TRBV12-3/TRBV12-4; cdr3_aa: CASSPGPAGGYTF; cdr3_nt: TGTGCCAGCAGTCCCGGCCCTGCGGGAGGCTACACCTTC
d_call: TRBD2; j_call: TRBJ2-4; clone_size: -; v_call: TRBV7-2; cdr3_aa: CASSLLGGGAVNIQYF; cdr3_nt: TGTGCCAGCAGCTTACTAGGCGGGGGGGCTGTAAACATTCAGTACTTC
d_call: -; j_call: TRBJ2-3; clone_size: -; v_call: TRBV10-1; cdr3_aa: CASRKGDTDTQYF; cdr3_nt: TGCGCCAGCAGGAAGGGGGACACAGATACGCAGTATTTT
d_call: -; j_call: TRBJ2-5; clone_size: -; v_call: TRBV6-5; cdr3_aa: CASSYTSGEETQYF; cdr3_nt: TGTGCCAGCAGTTACACTTCGGGGGAAGAGACCCAGTACTTC
d_call: TRBD1; j_call: TRBJ1-1; clone_size: -; v_call: TRBV4-3; cdr3_aa: CASSQQGADTEAFF; cdr3_nt: TGCGCCAGCAGCCAGCAGGGGGCGGACACTGAAGCTTTCTTT
d_call: TRBD1; j_call: TRBJ2-5; clone_size: few; v_call: TRBV7-6; cdr3_aa: CASSLTGGGGETQYF; cdr3_nt: TGTGCCAGCAGCTTAACAGGGGGCGGTGGAGAGACCCAGTACTTC
d_call: -; j_call: TRBJ1-6; clone_size: -; v_call: TRBV6-5; cdr3_aa: CASSLENSPLHF; cdr3_nt: TGTGCCAGCAGTCTCGAGAATTCACCCCTCCACTTT
d_call: TRBD1; j_call: TRBJ1-6; clone_size: -; v_call: TRBV15; cdr3_aa: CATSSTLDRESSYNSPLHF; cdr3_nt: TGTGCCACCAGCAGTACATTGGACAGGGAGAGCTCCTATAATTCACCCCTCCACTTT
d_call: -; j_call: TRBJ2-2; clone_size: few; v_call: TRBV4-2; cdr3_aa: CASSQDRAENTGELFF; cdr3_nt: TGTGCCAGCAGCCAAGATAGGGCAGAAAACACCGGGGAGCTGTTTTTT
d_call: -; j_call: TRBJ2-1; clone_size: -; v_call: TRBV11-3; cdr3_aa: CASSSYLVSSYNEQFF; cdr3_nt: TGTGCCAGCAGCTCCTACCTAGTGAGCTCCTACAATGAGCAGTTCTTC
d_call: -; j_call: TRBJ1-3; clone_size: -; v_call: TRBV19; cdr3_aa: CASSDGQLGNTIYF; cdr3_nt: TGTGCCAGTAGTGACGGACAGCTCGGAAACACCATATATTTT
d_call: -; j_call: TRBJ2-5; clone_size: -; v_call: TRBV7-2; cdr3_aa: CASSLDPGPQETQYF; cdr3_nt: TGTGCCAGCAGCCTCGATCCGGGACCTCAAGAGACCCAGTACTTC
d_call: -; j_call: TRBJ2-1; clone_size: -; v_call: TRBV11-2; cdr3_aa: CASTAGLSSYNEQFF; cdr3_nt: TGTGCCAGCACCGCCGGGCTGAGCTCCTACAATGAGCAGTTCTTC
d_call: -; j_call: TRBJ2-3; clone_size: few; v_call: TRBV9; cdr3_aa: CASRGTSTDTQYF; cdr3_nt: TGTGCCAGCAGGGGAACGAGCACAGATACGCAGTATTTT
d_call: -; j_call: TRBJ1-6; clone_size: -; v_call: TRBV14; cdr3_aa: CASSSRVDNSPLHF; cdr3_nt: TGTGCCAGCAGCTCCAGGGTAGATAATTCACCCCTCCACTTT
d_call: -; j_call: TRBJ2-5; clone_size: -; v_call: TRBV28; cdr3_aa: CASSLHGTGNQETQYF; cdr3_nt: TGTGCCAGCAGTTTACACGGGACCGGGAACCAAGAGACCCAGTACTTC
d_call: -; j_call: TRBJ1-2; clone_size: -; v_call: TRBV30; cdr3_aa: CAWGAPNGYTF; cdr3_nt: TGTGCCTGGGGGGCCCCTAATGGCTACACCTTC
d_call: -; j_call: TRBJ1-3; clone_size: few; v_call: TRBV11-2; cdr3_aa: CASSLGRGSTGNTIYF; cdr3_nt: TGTGCCAGCAGTTTGGGCAGGGGCTCGACGGGAAACACCATATATTTT
d_call: TRBD1; j_call: TRBJ1-4; clone_size: -; v_call: TRBV19; cdr3_aa: CASNRDRGTNEKLFF; cdr3_nt: TGTGCCAGTAACCGGGACAGGGGAACTAATGAAAAACTGTTTTTT
d_call: TRBD1; j_call: TRBJ1-4; clone_size: -; v_call: TRBV11-2; cdr3_aa: CASSLDGGTGRNEKLFF; cdr3_nt: TGTGCCAGCAGCTTAGACGGGGGGACAGGCCGGAATGAAAAACTGTTTTTT
d_call: TRBD2; j_call: TRBJ2-1; clone_size: few; v_call: TRBV3-1/TRBV3-2; cdr3_aa: CASSHLSGGVEGEQFF; cdr3_nt: TGTGCCAGCAGCCACCTTAGCGGGGGGGTGGAGGGTGAGCAGTTCTTC
d_call: -; j_call: TRBJ2-3; clone_size: -; v_call: TRBV15; cdr3_aa: CATSRPSGIVTDTQYF; cdr3_nt: TGTGCCACCAGCAGACCTTCAGGGATAGTCACAGATACGCAGTATTTT
d_call: -; j_call: TRBJ2-3; clone_size: -; v_call: TRBV5-4; cdr3_aa: CASSLEASFLDTQYF; cdr3_nt: TGTGCCAGCAGCTTGGAGGCGAGTTTTTTAGATACGCAGTATTTT
d_call: -; j_call: TRBJ1-1; clone_size: once; v_call: TRBV3-1/TRBV3-2; cdr3_aa: CASSRQGDTEAFF; cdr3_nt: TGTGCCAGCAGCCGACAAGGGGACACTGAAGCTTTCTTT
d_call: -; j_call: TRBJ2-1; clone_size: -; v_call: TRBV11-1; cdr3_aa: CASRVDFGDNEQFF; cdr3_nt: TGTGCCAGCAGGGTAGATTTCGGGGACAATGAGCAGTTCTTC
d_call: -; j_call: TRBJ2-2; clone_size: few; v_call: TRBV10-3; cdr3_aa: CAISQPDSTVFVANTGELFF; cdr3_nt: TGTGCCATCAGTCAGCCCGACTCGACAGTTTTCGTAGCGAACACCGGGGAGCTGTTTTTT
d_call: -; j_call: TRBJ2-5; clone_size: -; v_call: TRBV19; cdr3_aa: CATKNSGGRETQYF; cdr3_nt: TGTGCCACTAAGAACTCCGGGGGACGGGAGACCCAGTACTTC
d_call: TRBD2; j_call: TRBJ2-5; clone_size: -; v_call: TRBV6-2/TRBV6-3; cdr3_aa: CASSYSRGLAGGQETQYF; cdr3_nt: TGTGCCAGCAGTTACTCGAGGGGACTAGCGGGGGGGCAAGAGACCCAGTACTTC
d_call: -; j_call: TRBJ2-7; clone_size: -; v_call: TRBV3-1/TRBV3-2; cdr3_aa: CASSQGVTAYEQYF; cdr3_nt: TGTGCCAGCAGCCAAGGGGTGACAGCCTACGAGCAGTACTTC
d_call: -; j_call: TRBJ2-3; clone_size: -; v_call: TRBV30; cdr3_aa: CAWRISDTQYF; cdr3_nt: TGTGCCTGGAGGATCTCAGATACGCAGTATTTT
d_call: -; j_call: TRBJ2-3; clone_size: -; v_call: TRBV28; cdr3_aa: CASSFFPFAEKSTDTQYF; cdr3_nt: TGTGCCAGCAGCTTTTTCCCCTTCGCAGAAAAAAGCACAGATACGCAGTATTTT
d_call: TRBD1; j_call: TRBJ2-5; clone_size: -; v_call: TRBV19; cdr3_aa: CASSGLRTGEETQYF; cdr3_nt: TGTGCCAGTAGTGGCCTTCGGACAGGAGAAGAGACCCAGTACTTC
d_call: -; j_call: TRBJ2-5; clone_size: -; v_call: TRBV24-1; cdr3_aa: CATSDPLGVETQYF; cdr3_nt: TGTGCAACCAGTGACCCCCTCGGTGTTGAGACCCAGTACTTC
d_call: TRBD1; j_call: TRBJ1-1; clone_size: -; v_call: TRBV6-2/TRBV6-3; cdr3_aa: CASSVTGGNTEAFF; cdr3_nt: TGTGCCAGCAGCGTGACAGGGGGGAACACTGAAGCTTTCTTT
d_call: TRBD1; j_call: TRBJ2-7; clone_size: once; v_call: TRBV2; cdr3_aa: CASSRDSNLEQYF; cdr3_nt: TGTGCCAGCAGCCGGGACAGCAATCTCGAGCAGTACTTC
d_call: -; j_call: TRBJ2-7; clone_size: -; v_call: TRBV18; cdr3_aa: CASSPTGEWQYF; cdr3_nt: TGTGCCAGCTCACCAACGGGGGAGTGGCAGTACTTC
d_call: -; j_call: TRBJ2-2; clone_size: -; v_call: TRBV5-1; cdr3_aa: CASSFAQGTNTGELFF; cdr3_nt: TGCGCCAGCAGCTTTGCGCAGGGCACGAACACCGGGGAGCTGTTTTTT
d_call: TRBD2; j_call: TRBJ2-1; clone_size: -; v_call: TRBV11-1; cdr3_aa: CASSAAGTRDYNEQFF; cdr3_nt: TGTGCCAGCAGCGCGGCCGGGACTAGGGACTACAATGAGCAGTTCTTC
d_call: -; j_call: TRBJ2-6; clone_size: -; v_call: TRBV5-4; cdr3_aa: CASSRPQAGANVLTF; cdr3_nt: TGTGCCAGCAGCCGTCCCCAGGCCGGGGCCAACGTCCTGACTTTC
d_call: TRBD1; j_call: TRBJ1-6; clone_size: -; v_call: TRBV2; cdr3_aa: CASSAFRQGFLSPLHF; cdr3_nt: TGTGCCAGCAGCGCCTTCAGACAGGGCTTTCTTTCACCCCTCCACTTT
d_call: -; j_call: TRBJ2-3; clone_size: once; v_call: TRBV7-7; cdr3_aa: CASSLGEGADTQYF; cdr3_nt: TGTGCCAGCAGCCTCGGGGAGGGGGCAGATACGCAGTATTTT